A selection of T cell receptor beta chains follows, all from one sample in a study of cytomegalovirus exposure and HLA in healthy donors. Here immunoSEQ multiplex PCR was the method, and the copy in TCRdb shows in-frame clones only, minus some. The table lists 100,000 to 150,000 clones. The specimen sequenced was PBMCs. These receptor sequences come from a man aged 30 to 45 in good health and CMV-seronegative. CDR3s include the opening cysteine and the closing phenylalanine or tryptophan. The order of the fields is CDR3 protein, V gene, J gene.

CATMRGTRGYNEQFF	TRBV6-5	TRBJ2-1
CASSLVPRGTEAFF	TRBV27	TRBJ1-1
CATSRSFSGTEQYF	TRBV15	TRBJ2-7
CASSTLIDQPQHF	TRBV19	TRBJ1-5
CASSLKPWGGAGHVNEKLFF	TRBV27	TRBJ1-4
CASSLSPGSDEQFF	TRBV7-3	TRBJ2-1
CASSLGDEQFF	TRBV7-9	TRBJ2-1
CASSSGQGKISTSTDTQYF	TRBV13	TRBJ2-3
CASSFPRGLAGEVDTQYF	TRBV28	TRBJ2-3
CASTDARTSLTF	TRBV28	TRBJ1-2
CASLPLTASSTDTQYF	TRBV27	TRBJ2-3
CASSDRPSGGTMTGELFF	TRBV2	TRBJ2-2
CASNEGGRGTDTQYF	TRBV28	TRBJ2-3
CASSSLGAYEQYF	TRBV27	TRBJ2-7
CASSGQYTDTQYF	TRBV10-1	TRBJ2-3
CASSRSGGLDTEAFF	TRBV28	TRBJ1-1
CASSLEGVGGVNEQFF	TRBV5-1	TRBJ2-1
CASSLELAGGHTGELFF	TRBV7-2	TRBJ2-2
CASSQGAIEQYF	TRBV14	TRBJ2-7
CASSWGTSGDRYEQYF	TRBV11-2	TRBJ2-7
CASTRTETSYERQYF	TRBV7-2	TRBJ2-7
CASSLSQRGTEAFF	TRBV5-1	TRBJ1-1
CASSFVGGQEDTQYF	TRBV5-1	TRBJ2-3
CAWSTGGATGGYTF	TRBV30	TRBJ1-2
CASRGTGTLYEQYF	TRBV21-1	TRBJ2-7
CASMGRAYEQYF	TRBV25-1	TRBJ2-7
CASGAVNTGELFF	TRBV19	TRBJ2-2
CASSLLNRAPSNQPQHF	TRBV28	TRBJ1-5
CASSQLSTDTQYF	TRBV18	TRBJ2-3
CASRAGAGADTQYF	TRBV5-1	TRBJ2-3
CASSLTGSRFQPQHF	TRBV6-1	TRBJ1-5
CASSHYRQANTGELFF	TRBV11-2	TRBJ2-2
CSAQRTGITDTQYF	TRBV29-1	TRBJ2-3
CASSRNTGGTDTQYF	TRBV4-1	TRBJ2-3
CASSIRGSSNQPQHF	TRBV19	TRBJ1-5
CSVAKDPRGEQYF	TRBV29-1	TRBJ2-7
CASSIDPTDRSYEQYF	TRBV19	TRBJ2-7